Each of the 13 T cell receptor beta chains below was sequenced from the same sample in a study of blood T cell repertoires in COVID-19. Using immunoSEQ multiplex PCR, the repertoire was profiled, and TCRdb retains in-frame clones only, with some absent. The sample lists roughly 240,000 clones; approximately 90% were seen once. The sequenced material came from PBMCs or T cells enriched from blood (not recorded which). All receptors derive from a man over 45 who had been exposed to COVID-19.

The sample holds a few counts of this clone. J is TRBJ2-1 and V is TRBV7-3, with TRBD2 identical over 8 bases. This CDR3 spans 17 amino acids. The V gene's germline CDR1 is SGHTA and CDR2 FQGTGA. Trimming cost V 2 bases and J 8 bases; bases outside gene matches: 14. CDR3 protein: CASSLGPSTSALHEQFF. The CDR3 coding sequence is TGTGCCAGCAGCTTAGGCCCCTCGACTAGCGCCCTCCATGAGCAGTTCTTC. Supplemented by reference TRBV7-3 and TRBJ2-1, the full variable domain reads GAGVSQTPSNKVTEKGKYVELRCDPISGHTALYWYRQSLGQGPEFLIYFQGTGAADDSGLPNDRFFAVRPEGSVSTLKIQRTERGDSAVYLCASSLGPSTSALHEQFFGPGTRLTVL.

The chain carries TRBV6-5 and TRBJ2-7; 7 bases line up with TRBD2. The CDR3 is 13 residues long. Trimming cost V 5 bases and J 0 bases; bases outside gene matches: 1. CDR1 is MNHEY, CDR2 SVGAGI, per germline. The CDR3: CASSRDYSYEQYF. The CDR3 bases are TGTGCCAGCAGTCGGGACTACTCCTACGAGCAGTACTTC.

The rearrangement joins TRBV7-8 to TRBJ1-3; D is possibly TRBD1 (6 bases). Germline V lookup: CDR1 SGHVS, CDR2 FQNEAQ. Trimming removed 4 bases at V and 0 bases at J, with 10 bases between. CDR3 length: 15 amino acids. Here the CDR3 reads CASSSTGISGNTIYF. CDR3 bases: TGTGCCAGCAGCTCTACAGGGATCTCTGGAAACACCATATATTTT.

This clone showed up just once. The chain couples TRBV5-8 to TRBJ1-3, with 9 bases identical to TRBD1. The V segment lost 2 bases and the J segment 0 bases; nucleotides outside the gene matches: 9. Germline V lookup: CDR1 SGHTS, CDR2 YDEGEE. The CDR3 is 18 residues long. This chain's CDR3 is CASSFPGQGYYSGNTIYF. DNA for the CDR3: TGTGCCAGCAGCTTCCCGGGACAGGGCTATTACTCTGGAAACACCATATATTTT.

The V call is TRBV4-1, the J call TRBJ2-2, with 7 positions matching TRBD1. CDR3 length equals 16 residues. CDR1 is MGHRA and CDR2 is YSYEKL in the germline V gene. V gave up 4 bases and J gave up 5 bases; unmatched junction bases: 10. The CDR3 sequence is CASSLSAGTATGELFF. CDR3 DNA sequence: TGCGCCAGCAGCCTTTCCGCCGGGACAGCAACCGGGGAGCTGTTTTTT.

The genes are TRBV7-3 and TRBJ1-1; D remains ambiguous. The ends were cut back, 5 bases at V and 4 bases at J, with 14 bases in the middle. The CDR3 is 14 amino acids. The germline V gene has CDR1 SGHTA and CDR2 FQGTGA. CDR3 bases: TGTGCCAGCAGCCGAGGGAGAGAGGCCACTGAAGCTTTCTTT. Protein: CASSRGREATEAFF.

V and J are TRBV7-9 and TRBJ2-2, with D tentatively TRBD2 (7 bases). V gave up 7 bases and J gave up 13 bases, with 13 bases separating them. The CDR3 contains 11 residues. Per the germline V gene, CDR1 is SEHNR and CDR2 is FQNEAQ (reference sequence). The CDR3 bases are TGTGCCAGCACCCCGGGGGGCGTGCTGTTTTTT. Amino acids: CASTPGGVLFF.

The chain recombines TRBV11-2 with TRBJ2-4; weak D call: TRBD1 (6 bases). The germline CDR1 and CDR2 sequences are SGHAT and FQNNGV. Trimming left V 1 base short and J 7 bases short, with 8 bases between. This CDR3 comprises 13 residues. CDR3 loop: CASSLVRGNIQYF. The CDR3 nucleotides are TGTGCCAGCAGCTTAGTCAGGGGTAACATTCAGTACTTC.

V gene TRBV11-2 combines with J gene TRBJ2-1; weak D call: TRBD1 (5 bases). V lost 1 base to trimming and J lost 9 bases, with 13 bases between them. Germline-derived CDR1 and CDR2 are SGHAT and FQNNGV. The CDR3 contains 14 residues. The CDR3 protein is CASSLVPGNTEQFF. CDR3 coding DNA: TGTGCCAGCAGCTTAGTTCCAGGGAATACTGAGCAGTTCTTC.

The chain joins TRBV6-4 to TRBJ1-1; possibly TRBD1 for D (5 bases). Germline lookup yields CDR1 MRHNA and CDR2 SNTAGT. Trimming shortened V by 6 bases and J by 3 bases, and 14 bases separated the two germline ends. The CDR3 covers 14 residues. The CDR3 region has the DNA TGTGCCAGCAGAATGACAGAGGCGGACACTGAAGCTTTCTTT. Protein: CASRMTEADTEAFF.

Only a few counts were recorded for this clone. This chain uses TRBV7-9 with TRBJ1-4; 10 nucleotides align to TRBD1. The CDR3 covers 15 residues. The trim removed 3 bases at V and 3 bases at J, leaving 1 base unmatched. Germline V gives CDR1 SEHNR, CDR2 FQNEAQ (reference sequence). CDR3 DNA sequence: TGTGCCAGCAGCTTGGGGACAGGGGCTAATGAAAAACTGTTTTTT. Amino acids: CASSLGTGANEKLFF. Full variable domain (missing parts from reference TRBV7-9 and TRBJ1-4): DTGVSQNPRHKITKRGQNVTFRCDPISEHNRLYWYRQTLGQGPEFLTYFQNEAQLEKSRLLSDRFSAERPKGSFSTLEIQRTEQGDSAMYLCASSLGTGANEKLFFGSGTQLSVL.

This chain joins TRBV5-4 and TRBJ2-3, with TRBD2 matching 7 bases. The CDR3 totals 15 residues. The junction had 5 bases not matched to a gene; V was cut back by 4 bases and J by 0 bases. Germline CDR1 and CDR2: SGHNT and YYREEE (reference sequence). DNA for the CDR3: TGTGCCAGCAGCCGGGACTACGGAAGCACAGATACGCAGTATTTT. Amino acid sequence: CASSRDYGSTDTQYF.

The chain links TRBV6-1 to TRBJ2-2, with D uncertain. Trimming took off 3 bases at V and 6 bases at J, with 8 bases between the two ends. The germline V gene has CDR1 MNHNS and CDR2 SASEGT. The CDR3 runs 13 residues. CDR3 sequence: CASSELGPGELFF. The DNA for the CDR3 is TGTGCCAGCAGTGAGCTTGGCCCCGGGGAGCTGTTTTTT.